This is a list of T cell receptor beta chains from one sample in a study of T cells after yellow fever vaccination. TCRdb recomputed calls from the 5' RACE reads with MiXCR, one row per CDR3 protein. The sample contains some 220,000 distinct CDR3 sequences, 3% to 4% of which appear only once. Sequencing used CD4+ T cells sorted from PBMCs, obtained 10 days after the yellow fever booster vaccination. Every receptor here comes from a man aged 18 to 35 who received the YFV17D yellow fever vaccine. CDR3s include the opening cysteine and the closing phenylalanine or tryptophan. D genes are given only for firm matches. For some rows the clone size is stated as once, few or many, or as a class when expanded; others skip it.

TRBJ1-5 | . | . | TRBV5-5 | CASSLVNQPQHF | TGTGCCAGCAGCTTGGTCAATCAGCCCCAGCATTTT
TRBJ2-1 | many | . | TRBV7-9 | CASSLRRGGGAGNEQFF | TGTGCCAGCAGCTTAAGAAGGGGAGGGGGTGCGGGCAATGAGCAGTTCTTC
TRBJ2-3 | many | . | TRBV29-1 | CSVQTRLVGTQYF | TGCAGCGTCCAAACTAGATTGGTGGGTACGCAGTATTTT
TRBJ1-2 | many | TRBD1 | TRBV7-2 | CASSSRTGESGYTF | TGTGCCAGCAGCTCCCGGACAGGGGAGAGTGGCTACACCTTC
TRBJ1-5 | . | . | TRBV6-1 | CASRGDIWQPQHF | TGTGCCAGCAGGGGGGACATCTGGCAGCCCCAGCATTTT
TRBJ1-6 | many | . | TRBV12-3/TRBV12-4 | CASTQNSYNSPLHF | TGTGCCAGCACTCAGAACTCCTATAATTCACCCCTCCACTTT
TRBJ1-1 | . | . | TRBV6-5 | CASNLLGGGEAFF | TGTGCCAGCAACCTTCTCGGGGGGGGTGAAGCTTTCTTT
TRBJ2-2 | many | . | TRBV7-8 | CASSLAFTAGELFF | TGTGCCAGCAGCTTAGCGTTTACTGCCGGGGAGCTGTTTTTT
TRBJ1-1 | many | . | TRBV6-5 | CASSYGQGVAFF | TGTGCCAGCAGTTACGGACAAGGTGTAGCTTTCTTT
TRBJ1-1 | many | . | TRBV10-3 | CAISETGKGWAFF | TGTGCCATCAGTGAGACAGGGAAAGGATGGGCTTTCTTT
TRBJ2-1 | many | TRBD2 | TRBV6-1 | CASSDHHGLAGVEQFF | TGTGCCAGCAGTGACCATCATGGACTAGCGGGGGTTGAGCAGTTCTTC
TRBJ2-1 | many | TRBD2 | TRBV3-1 | CASSLQWTSGGNEQFF | TGTGCCAGCAGCCTTCAATGGACTAGCGGGGGCAATGAGCAGTTCTTC
TRBJ2-3 | many | . | TRBV14 | CASSQDRGGMAQYF | TGTGCCAGCAGCCAAGATCGAGGGGGTATGGCGCAGTATTTT